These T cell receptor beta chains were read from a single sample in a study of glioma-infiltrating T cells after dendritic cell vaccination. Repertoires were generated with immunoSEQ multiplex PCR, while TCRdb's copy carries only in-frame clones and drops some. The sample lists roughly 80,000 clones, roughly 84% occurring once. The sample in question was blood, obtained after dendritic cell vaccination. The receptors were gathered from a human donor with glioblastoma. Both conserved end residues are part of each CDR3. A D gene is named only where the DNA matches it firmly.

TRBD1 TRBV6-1 CASSRDSATKARLFF
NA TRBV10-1 CASSYRVGAGELFF
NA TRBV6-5 CASSYSGQFNEQFF
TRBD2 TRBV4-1 CASSPQADTGGEQFF
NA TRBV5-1 CASSLVGQSTDTQYF
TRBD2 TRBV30 CAWSSGLAGLNSYNEQFF
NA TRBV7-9 CASSQRRVNTEAFF
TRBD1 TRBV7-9 CASSPGQGASYNSPLHF
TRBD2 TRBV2 CASSEGGLAGFASTDTQYF
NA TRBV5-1 CASSSQGGEYEQYF